These 32 T cell receptor beta chains came from one sample sequenced in a study of shared clonotypes between healthy human individuals. Measured with immunoSEQ multiplex PCR; TCRdb has only the in-frame clones, and not every one. This sample has some 680,000 clones, with around 78% found just once. Material: memory CD4+ T cells sorted from blood. Subset defined: CD45RA-negative fraction. The receptors originated from a woman in her twenties or thirties in good health.

The chain joins TRBV5-1 to TRBJ2-1, with D perhaps matching TRBD1 (6 bases). CDR3 length equals 15 residues. Germline V gene sequence: CDR1 SGHRS, CDR2 YFSETQ. The V end lost 4 bases, the J end lost 3 bases, and 14 bases lay between the germline ends. CDR3 region: CASSVDGTNYNEQFF. The CDR3, as DNA: TGCGCCAGCAGCGTGGACGGGACAAACTACAATGAGCAGTTCTTC.

This clone was recorded only once. The chain couples TRBV30 to TRBJ1-4, with no clear D. Trimming removed 3 bases at V and 6 bases at J, with 8 bases between. CDR3 length: 12 residues. CDR1 is GTSNPN and CDR2 is SVGIG in the germline V gene (reference sequence). The chain's CDR3 is CAWSGLYEKLFF. DNA for the CDR3: TGTGCCTGGAGCGGCCTCTATGAAAAACTGTTTTTT.

The J gene is TRBJ2-7, the V gene TRBV5-1, with 7 bases identical to TRBD1. CDR3 length: 14 amino acids. Germline V gene lookup returns CDR1 SGHRS and CDR2 YFSETQ. The V gene end was trimmed by 4 bases and the J gene end by 2 bases; junction bases not matched to a gene: 6. Written as DNA, the CDR3 is TGCGCCAGCAGCGGAACAGGGGAAGCCTACGAGCAGTACTTC. As protein: CASSGTGEAYEQYF. Variable domain in full (rest from reference TRBV5-1 and TRBJ2-7): KAGVTQTPRYLIKTRGQQVTLSCSPISGHRSVSWYQQTPGQGLQFLFEYFSETQRNKGNFPGRFSGRQFSNSRSEMNVSTLELGDSALYLCASSGTGEAYEQYFGPGTRLTVT.

This clone was seen at least ten times. Different DNA sequences within this sample yield the same CDR3. V is TRBV30 and J is TRBJ1-3; 8 bases agree with TRBD1. CDR3 length equals 13 residues. With 4 bases clipped from V and 2 bases from J, the junction kept 1 base outside the gene matches. In germline, CDR1 is GTSNPN, CDR2 SVGIG (reference sequence). As DNA, the CDR3 is TGTGCCTGGAAACAGGGGGCTGGAAACACCATATATTTT. Protein product: CAWKQGAGNTIYF.

The rearrangement uses TRBV7-7 and TRBJ2-5; 10 bases line up with TRBD1. CDR3 length equals 15 residues. V dropped 3 bases and J dropped 5; count of bases not matched to a gene: 6. Germline CDR1 and CDR2: SSHAT and FNYEAQ (reference sequence). The chain's CDR3 is CASSFGTGAFETQYF. The CDR3, as DNA: TGTGCCAGCAGCTTCGGGACAGGGGCTTTTGAGACCCAGTACTTC.

The sample holds one count of this clone. J is TRBJ1-1 and V is TRBV19; D gene ambiguous. Germline lookup yields CDR1 LNHDA and CDR2 SQIVND (reference sequence). The CDR3 loop spans 13 amino acids. The ends were cut back, 7 bases at V and 1 base at J, with 10 bases in the middle. Written as DNA, the CDR3 is TGTGCCAGTAACATCGGCAGGAACACTGAAGCTTTCTTT. Its protein is CASNIGRNTEAFF.

As to this clone: The sample carries other DNA sequences with the same CDR3. The chain carries TRBV11-3 and TRBJ2-1; TRBD2 matches 9 bases. The CDR3 is made up of 14 amino acids. Germline CDR1 is SGHNT and CDR2 is YENEEA. The trim removed 5 bases at V and 4 bases at J, leaving 3 bases unmatched. The CDR3 protein is CASSPAGGYNEQFF. The CDR3 DNA follows: TGTGCCAGCAGCCCCGCGGGGGGGTACAATGAGCAGTTCTTC. The whole variable domain, filled in from reference TRBV11-3 and TRBJ2-1, reads EAGVVQSPRYKIIEKKQPVAFWCNPISGHNTLYWYLQNLGQGPELLIRYENEEAVDDSQLPKDRFSAERLKGVDSTLKIQPAELGDSAVYLCASSPAGGYNEQFFGPGTRLTVL.

V usage is TRBV27 and J usage is TRBJ2-7; D is possibly TRBD1 or TRBD2 (5 bases each). Germline CDR1 and CDR2: MNHEY and SMNVEV (reference sequence). V gave up 2 bases and J gave up 2 bases, with 16 bases separating them. CDR3 length: 16 residues. The CDR3 reads CASSLRYTGATYEQYF. CDR3 in DNA: TGTGCCAGCAGTTTAAGGTATACCGGGGCCACCTACGAGCAGTACTTC.

The genes are TRBV7-6 and TRBJ1-4, with 7 bases fitting TRBD1. Trimming at V came to 3 bases and at J to 6 bases, leaving 4 bases not matched to a gene. Germline V gene data show CDR1 as SGHVS and CDR2 as FNYEAQ. This CDR3 region has 14 residues. The DNA of the CDR3 is TGTGCCAGCAGCTTGCAGGGGGGATATGAAAAACTGTTTTTT. This codes for CASSLQGGYEKLFF.

The genes are TRBV23-1 and TRBJ2-1; possible D gene TRBD2, 6 bases. TRBV23-1 is filed as an ORF, its function uncertain. The CDR3 spans 18 residues. V gave up 8 bases and J gave up 0 bases, with 23 bases separating them. CDR3 sequence: CASGSNPWRGSSYNEQFF. The CDR3 bases are TGCGCCAGCGGGTCTAATCCTTGGCGGGGAAGCTCCTACAATGAGCAGTTCTTC.

The chain recombines TRBV28 with TRBJ2-5; TRBD1 matches 7 bases. The CDR3 loop spans 14 amino acids. In germline, CDR1 is MDHEN, CDR2 SYDVKM. The V and J ends lost 2 bases and 2 bases, in that order; junction bases with no gene match: 2. This CDR3 is CASSLTGAQETQYF. The CDR3 bases are TGTGCCAGCAGTTTAACAGGGGCACAAGAGACCCAGTACTTC.

This clone occurred once. The sample carries other DNA sequences with the same CDR3. This chain joins TRBV20-1 and TRBJ2-4; D call uncertain. The CDR3 covers 11 residues. V was cut by 3 bases and J by 8 bases, with 8 bases left in between. CDR1 and CDR2 (germline): DFQATT, SNEGSKA (reference sequence). The DNA of the CDR3 is TGCAGTGCTAGGGACGGGCACATTCAGTACTTC. It yields the protein CSARDGHIQYF.

The CDR3 DNA is TGTGCCAGCAGCTTTAGCGGGAGGCAGTACTTC. It translates to CASSFSGRQYF. This chain uses TRBV7-2 with TRBJ2-7; 9 bases line up with TRBD2. Germline CDR1 and CDR2: SGHTA and FQGNSA. This CDR3 is built from 11 residues. V lost 3 bases to trimming and J lost 9 bases; unmatched junction nucleotides: 0. Supplemented by reference TRBV7-2 and TRBJ2-7, the full variable domain reads GAGVSQSPSNKVTEKGKDVELRCDPISGHTALYWYRQSLGQGLEFLIYFQGNSAPDKSGLPSDRFSAERTGGSVSTLTIQRTQQEDSAVYLCASSFSGRQYFGPGTRLTVT.

The chain joins TRBV29-1 to TRBJ2-7, with 7 bases aligning to TRBD2. J lost 3 bases, V lost 5 bases, and 7 bases had no gene match. The CDR3 consists of 13 residues. Germline-derived CDR1 and CDR2 are SQVTM and ANQGSEA. CDR3 in amino acids: CSVLERGLYEQYF. The CDR3 region has the DNA TGCAGCGTTCTCGAGCGGGGTCTCTACGAGCAGTACTTC.

The J gene is TRBJ2-1, the V gene TRBV19; D may be TRBD2 (6 bases). With 5 bases removed from V and 10 bases from J, the gap between germline ends came to 27 bases. The germline CDR1 and CDR2 sequences are LNHDA and SQIVND (reference sequence). The CDR3 loop spans 17 amino acids. CDR3 amino acids: CASSSHSVGLPTGEQFF. CDR3 in DNA: TGTGCCAGTAGTTCACATTCGGTGGGACTCCCCACTGGGGAGCAGTTCTTC. Filled out from reference TRBV19 and TRBJ2-1, the complete variable domain reads DGGITQSPKYLFRKEGQNVTLSCEQNLNHDAMYWYRQDPGQGLRLIYYSQIVNDFQKGDIAEGYSVSREKKESFPLTVTSAQKNPTAFYLCASSSHSVGLPTGEQFFGPGTRLTVL.

V is TRBV2 and J is TRBJ2-7; TRBD2 agrees at 8 bases. Germline V gene lookup returns CDR1 SNHLY and CDR2 FYNNEI. This CDR3 contains 14 residues. Unmatched junction bases numbered 11, after V lost 11 bases and J lost 2 bases. DNA of the CDR3: TGTGCCTCCCACAGGGAAGCGGGAGCCTACGAGCAGTACTTC. Encoded protein: CASHREAGAYEQYF.

This sequence joins TRBV7-8 and TRBJ1-1; D uncertain. The V gene lost 2 bases and the J gene lost 1 base, with 17 bases spanning the gap. From germline, CDR1 is SGHVS and CDR2 FQNEAQ. This CDR3 is built from 17 residues. DNA of the CDR3: TGTGCCAGCAGCTTACGGGGAGGTACAGATACGAACACTGAAGCTTTCTTT. Translating it yields CASSLRGGTDTNTEAFF.

In DNA, the CDR3 is TGTGCCAGCAGTGAGCTACAGGGGATCAACGAGCAGTACTTC. This encodes CASSELQGINEQYF. The J gene is TRBJ2-7, the V gene TRBV6-1, with TRBD1 matching over 7 bases. Per germline, CDR1 MNHNS and CDR2 SASEGT. This CDR3 has 14 residues. V was pared by 3 bases and J by 5 bases, with 7 bases of the junction left unmatched.

The chain carries TRBV19 and TRBJ2-1, with TRBD1 matching 10 bases. Germline V CDR1 and CDR2: LNHDA, SQIVND (reference sequence). The CDR3 totals 15 residues. Trimming took 4 bases from V and 6 from J; bases not matched to a gene: 6. The CDR3 bases are TGTGCCAGTAGTACTGTGACAGGGGGCCCCAATGAGCAGTTCTTC. This translates into CASSTVTGGPNEQFF.

The chain carries TRBV11-2 and TRBJ2-2, with 8 bases aligning to TRBD2. Germline CDR1 SGHAT, CDR2 FQNNGV. There are 17 residues in the CDR3. Losses at the gene ends were 1 base for V and 1 base for J; bases not matched to a gene: 5. CDR3 in DNA: TGTGCCAGCAGCTTAGGAGGGACTAGTTGGAACACCGGGGAGCTGTTTTTT. Translation gives CASSLGGTSWNTGELFF.

This clone was detected only once. This rearrangement joins TRBV29-1 to TRBJ2-2, with no clear D. The CDR3 has 14 amino acids. CDR1 is SQVTM, CDR2 ANQGSEA, per germline. Trimming took 5 bases from V and 4 from J, leaving 14 bases between them. The CDR3 DNA sequence: TGCAGCGTTTCGGCCAGCTCCTCCACCGGGGAGCTGTTTTTT. As protein: CSVSASSSTGELFF.

The J gene is TRBJ1-2, the V gene TRBV28; possibly TRBD1 for D (6 bases). The CDR3 extends over 12 amino acids. Trimming pared 7 bases from V and 6 bases from J, leaving 12 bases between. CDR1 is MDHEN and CDR2 is SYDVKM in the germline V gene. The CDR3 DNA reads TGTGCCAGCACCCAACAGGGTGATGGCTACACCTTC. It codes for CASTQQGDGYTF.

J is TRBJ2-1 and V is TRBV30, with a weak D call TRBD2 (6 bases). Germline V gene sequence: CDR1 GTSNPN, CDR2 SVGIG (reference sequence). The ends were cut back, 4 bases at V and 7 bases at J, with 14 bases in the middle. The CDR3 contains 13 residues. The CDR3 DNA is TGTGCCTGGAATAATGGGGGGAGAAATGAGCAGTTCTTC. The encoded protein is CAWNNGGRNEQFF.

V is TRBV2 and J is TRBJ2-2, with 8 positions matching TRBD2. Looked up from germline, CDR1 is SNHLY and CDR2 is FYNNEI. The ends lost 3 bases at V and 7 bases at J; junction bases unmatched: 4. CDR3 length: 14 residues. For the CDR3, the DNA is TGTGCCAGCAGTGAGGGACTAGGATTCGGGGAGCTGTTTTTT. Encoded protein: CASSEGLGFGELFF.

This chain joins TRBV28 and TRBJ1-4; 7 nucleotides line up with TRBD1. CDR1 is MDHEN and CDR2 is SYDVKM in the germline V gene. This CDR3 contains 13 residues. V lost 6 bases, J lost 6 bases, and 4 bases stayed unmatched. CDR3 DNA: TGTGCCAGCAGGGGGGGACAGTATGAAAAACTGTTTTTT. This gives the protein CASRGGQYEKLFF.

This clone was seen a few times. Within the sample, other DNA sequences also encode this same CDR3. The chain joins TRBV2 to TRBJ2-5; no reliable D call. Trimming took 6 bases from V and 2 from J, leaving 10 bases between them. The germline V gene has CDR1 SNHLY and CDR2 FYNNEI. The CDR3 is made up of 13 amino acids. CDR3 sequence reads: CASRHRLQETQYF. CDR3 in DNA: TGTGCCAGCAGACATCGTCTGCAAGAGACCCAGTACTTC.

V and J are TRBV6-1 and TRBJ2-7; 7 bases line up with TRBD1. Per germline, CDR1 MNHNS and CDR2 SASEGT. The J segment lost 0 bases and the V segment lost 6 bases, leaving 5 bases of the junction unmatched. This CDR3 region has 14 residues. The CDR3 reads CASRKGDSSYEQYF. CDR3 coding DNA: TGTGCCAGCAGAAAAGGGGACAGCTCCTACGAGCAGTACTTC.

This clone has a handful of counts. The chain has TRBV9 and TRBJ2-2; 7 nucleotides match TRBD2. The germline gives CDR1 SGDLS, CDR2 YYNGEE. This CDR3 spans 14 amino acids. The V and J ends lost 0 bases and 8 bases, in that order; junction bases with no gene match: 4. The CDR3 protein is CASSVGLAGGELFF. CDR3 DNA sequence: TGTGCCAGCAGCGTAGGACTAGCAGGAGGGGAGCTGTTTTTT.

Points on this clone: The sample holds other DNA sequences that translate to the same CDR3. The V gene is TRBV18, the J gene TRBJ1-5, with 7 bases that match TRBD1. V gave up 2 bases and J gave up 5 bases; unmatched junction bases: 0. Germline CDR1 reads KGHSH; CDR2 reads LQKENI. CDR3 length equals 13 residues. The chain's CDR3 is CASSPGQDQPQHF. In DNA form, the CDR3 reads TGTGCCAGCTCACCAGGACAGGATCAGCCCCAGCATTTT.

The chain recombines TRBV28 with TRBJ1-1; D is ambiguous. This CDR3 comprises 12 residues. The V and J ends lost 7 bases and 10 bases respectively, with 16 bases between them. CDR1 MDHEN and CDR2 SYDVKM come from the germline V gene. The DNA of the CDR3 is TGTGCCAGCACGGGTTATGGCCTCCCAGCTTTCTTT. Its protein is CASTGYGLPAFF.

V is TRBV2 and J is TRBJ1-2; no clear D. The germline V and J ends were trimmed by 2 bases and 8 bases, with 12 bases remaining between them. CDR3 length: 13 amino acids. CDR1 SNHLY and CDR2 FYNNEI come from the germline V gene. This CDR3 reads CASSELFSRGYTF. Here the CDR3 DNA reads TGTGCCAGCAGTGAACTGTTTTCGAGGGGCTACACCTTC.

The gene calls are TRBV6-6 and TRBJ2-7; TRBD1 matches at 7 bases. The germline CDR1 and CDR2 sequences are MNHNY and SVGAGI (reference sequence). The V gene end was trimmed by 2 bases and the J gene end by 2 bases; junction bases not matched to a gene: 3. CDR3 size: 14 residues. CDR3 DNA sequence: TGTGCCAGCAGTTACACACAGGGGACCTACGAGCAGTACTTC. Translating it yields CASSYTQGTYEQYF.